This T cell receptor (beta chain) was captured in a study of shared clonotypes between healthy human individuals. On the study more broadly: Serving as donors were two women and three men, whose ages spanned 18 to 49. Study results and caveats: The authors sampled blood alone, and tissue repertoires likely differ.

This clone was counted once. Its target is unknown. Germline values: CDR1 LGHNA, CDR2 YSLEER. The CDR3 covers 16 residues. Deletions cut 4 bases from V and 1 base from J, with 14 bases between. Authors' analysis steps: Because ImmunoSEQ provided only junction sequences with no quality scores, the filtering differed. TCRdb's copy holds only in-frame clones and misses some; the assay was immunoSEQ multiplex PCR. From that table come the V and J calls and clone size; the DNA was used to work out D and trimming. The repertoire holds 1.5 million to 1.9 million clones, with about 98% as singletons. In the CD4+ fraction, cells were divided into CD45RA+ naive and CD45RA-negative memory subsets.

Source material: naive CD4+ T cells sorted from blood. The subset: CD45RA+ positively selected. The source is a man under 40 in good health. The chain is built from TRBV4-3 and TRBJ2-4; D is possibly TRBD1 or TRBD2 (5 bases each). The CDR3 loop is CASSPALGAAKNIQYF. CDR3 coding DNA: TGCGCCAGCAGCCCGGCACTAGGGGCGGCCAAAAACATTCAGTACTTC.